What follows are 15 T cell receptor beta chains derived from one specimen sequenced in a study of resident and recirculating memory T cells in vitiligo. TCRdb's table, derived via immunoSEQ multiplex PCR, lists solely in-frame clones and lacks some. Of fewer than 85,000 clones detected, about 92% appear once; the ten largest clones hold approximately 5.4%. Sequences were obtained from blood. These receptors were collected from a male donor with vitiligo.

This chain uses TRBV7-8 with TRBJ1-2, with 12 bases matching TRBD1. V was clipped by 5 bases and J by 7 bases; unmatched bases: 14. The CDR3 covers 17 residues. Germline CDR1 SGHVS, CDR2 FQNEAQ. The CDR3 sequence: CASSPWDRGRRTGGYTF. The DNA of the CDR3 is TGTGCCAGCAGCCCTTGGGACAGGGGGCGCCGGACCGGTGGCTACACCTTC.

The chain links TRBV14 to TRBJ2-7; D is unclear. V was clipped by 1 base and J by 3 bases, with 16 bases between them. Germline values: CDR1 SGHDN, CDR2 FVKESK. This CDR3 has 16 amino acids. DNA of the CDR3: TGTGCCAGCAGCCAAGGCGGCACAAATTTCCTCTACGAGCAGTACTTC. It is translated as CASSQGGTNFLYEQYF.

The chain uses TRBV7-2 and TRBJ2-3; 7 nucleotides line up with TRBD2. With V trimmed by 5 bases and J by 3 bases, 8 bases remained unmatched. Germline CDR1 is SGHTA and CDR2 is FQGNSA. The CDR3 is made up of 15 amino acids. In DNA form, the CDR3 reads TGTGCCAGCAGCCACCGTTCTAGCGGAACAGATACGCAGTATTTT. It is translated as CASSHRSSGTDTQYF.

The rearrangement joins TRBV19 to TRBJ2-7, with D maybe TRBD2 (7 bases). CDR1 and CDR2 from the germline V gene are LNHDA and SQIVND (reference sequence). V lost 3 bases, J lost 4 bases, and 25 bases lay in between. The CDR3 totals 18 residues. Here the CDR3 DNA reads TGTGCCAGTAGTATCACGGGGGGCGCATCATCCCCGGAGTACGAGCAGTACTTC. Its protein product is CASSITGGASSPEYEQYF. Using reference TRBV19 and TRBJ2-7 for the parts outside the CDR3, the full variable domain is DGGITQSPKYLFRKEGQNVTLSCEQNLNHDAMYWYRQDPGQGLRLIYYSQIVNDFQKGDIAEGYSVSREKKESFPLTVTSAQKNPTAFYLCASSITGGASSPEYEQYFGPGTRLTVT.

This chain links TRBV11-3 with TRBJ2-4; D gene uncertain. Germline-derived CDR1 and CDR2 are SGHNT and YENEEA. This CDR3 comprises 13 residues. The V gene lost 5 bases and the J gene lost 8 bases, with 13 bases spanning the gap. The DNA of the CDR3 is TGTGCCAGCAGCCGTTCCTCTCAGGACATTCAGTACTTC. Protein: CASSRSSQDIQYF.

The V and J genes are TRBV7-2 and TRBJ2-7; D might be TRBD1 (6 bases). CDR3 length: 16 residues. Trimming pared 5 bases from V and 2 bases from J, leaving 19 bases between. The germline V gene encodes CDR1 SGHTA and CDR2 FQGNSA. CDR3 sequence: CASSPTGIARTYEQYF. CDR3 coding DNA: TGTGCCAGCAGCCCAACAGGGATAGCGCGAACCTACGAGCAGTACTTC.

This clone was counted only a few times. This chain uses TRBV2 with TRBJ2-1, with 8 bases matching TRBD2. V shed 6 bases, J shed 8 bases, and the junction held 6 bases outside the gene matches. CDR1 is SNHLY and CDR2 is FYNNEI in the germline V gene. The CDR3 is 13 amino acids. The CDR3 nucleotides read TGTGCCAGCAGCCTCGGGGGGGCGGATGAGCAGTTCTTC. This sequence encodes CASSLGGADEQFF.

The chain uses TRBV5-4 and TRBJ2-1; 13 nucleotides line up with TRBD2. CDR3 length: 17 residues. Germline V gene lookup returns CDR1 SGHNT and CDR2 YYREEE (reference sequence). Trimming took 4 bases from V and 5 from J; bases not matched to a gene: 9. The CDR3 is CASSPRTSGSGHNEQFF. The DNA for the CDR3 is TGTGCCAGCAGCCCTCGGACTAGCGGGAGTGGCCACAATGAGCAGTTCTTC.

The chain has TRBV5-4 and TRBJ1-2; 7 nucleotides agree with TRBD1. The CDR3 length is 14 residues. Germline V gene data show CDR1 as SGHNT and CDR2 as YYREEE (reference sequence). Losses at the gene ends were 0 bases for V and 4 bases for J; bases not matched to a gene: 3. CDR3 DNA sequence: TGTGCCAGCAGCTTGGACAGGGGATCCTATGGCTACACCTTC. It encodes CASSLDRGSYGYTF. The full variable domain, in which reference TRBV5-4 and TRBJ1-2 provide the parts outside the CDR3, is ETGVTQSPTHLIKTRGQQVTLRCSSQSGHNTVSWYQQALGQGPQFIFQYYREEENGRGNFPPRFSGLQFPNYSSELNVNALELDDSALYLCASSLDRGSYGYTFGSGTRLTVV.

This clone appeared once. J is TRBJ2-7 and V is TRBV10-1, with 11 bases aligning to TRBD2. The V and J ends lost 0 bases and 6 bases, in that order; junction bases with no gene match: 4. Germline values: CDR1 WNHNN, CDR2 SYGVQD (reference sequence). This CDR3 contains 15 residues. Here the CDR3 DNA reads TGCGCCAGCAGTGAGTCGATACTAGCGGGAGCCGAGCAGTACTTC. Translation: CASSESILAGAEQYF.

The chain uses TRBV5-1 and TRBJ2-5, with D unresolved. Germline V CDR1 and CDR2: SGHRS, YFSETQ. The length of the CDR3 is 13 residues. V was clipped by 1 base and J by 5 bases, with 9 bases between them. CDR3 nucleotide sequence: TGCGCCAGCAGCTTGCTTAAAGCGGAGACCCAGTACTTC. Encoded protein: CASSLLKAETQYF.

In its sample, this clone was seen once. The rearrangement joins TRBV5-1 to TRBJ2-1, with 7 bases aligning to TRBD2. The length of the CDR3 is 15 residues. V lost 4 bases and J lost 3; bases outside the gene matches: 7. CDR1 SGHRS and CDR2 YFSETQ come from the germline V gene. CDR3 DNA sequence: TGCGCCAGCAGCACTGGGCTAGCGGACTACAATGAGCAGTTCTTC. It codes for CASSTGLADYNEQFF.

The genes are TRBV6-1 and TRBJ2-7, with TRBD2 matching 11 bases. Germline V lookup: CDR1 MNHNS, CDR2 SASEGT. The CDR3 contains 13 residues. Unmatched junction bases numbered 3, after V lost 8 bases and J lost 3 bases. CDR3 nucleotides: TGTGCCAGCCAAGGACTAGCGGGCTACGAGCAGTACTTC. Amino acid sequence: CASQGLAGYEQYF.

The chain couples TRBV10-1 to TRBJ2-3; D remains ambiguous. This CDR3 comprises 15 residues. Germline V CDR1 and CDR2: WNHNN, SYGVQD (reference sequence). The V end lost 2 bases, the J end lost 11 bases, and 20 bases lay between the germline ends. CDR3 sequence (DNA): TGCGCCAGCAGTGAGAAGGCGGCTCCCTCACGAGAGCAGTATTTT. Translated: CASSEKAAPSREQYF.

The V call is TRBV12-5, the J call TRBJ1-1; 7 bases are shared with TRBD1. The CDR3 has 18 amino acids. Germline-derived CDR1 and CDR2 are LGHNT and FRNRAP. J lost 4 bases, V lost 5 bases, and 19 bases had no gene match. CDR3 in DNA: TGTGCTAGTGGTCCGACCCTCCTATACAGGGGACGGGGCACTGAAGCTTTCTTT. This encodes CASGPTLLYRGRGTEAFF.